This is a list of T cell receptor beta chains from one sample in a study of T cell repertoires in cytomegalovirus infection. TCRdb analysed the reads with MiXCR anew, one entry per CDR3 protein. The repertoire consists of a few hundred thousand distinct CDR3 sequences, with about two fifths occurring once and the leading ten covering about 41%. The antigens for these receptors are not known. The sample was cultured PBMCs, taken from culture after CMV antigen stimulation. These receptors came from a human donor in good health (CMV status not recorded). Some clones in this sample may be carry-over from other donors' samples. Both conserved end residues are part of each CDR3. D genes are given only for firm matches. Clone size is not always given. Where it is, it says once, few, many or a class for expanded clones.

J gene: TRBJ2-2; D gene: .; clone size: .; V gene: TRBV14; CDR3 protein: CASSQAYLGELFF; CDR3 DNA: TGTGCCAGCAGCCAGGCCTATCTCGGGGAGCTGTTTTTT
J gene: TRBJ1-1; D gene: .; clone size: .; V gene: TRBV5-5; CDR3 protein: CASSFAAGNTEAFF; CDR3 DNA: TGTGCCAGCAGCTTCGCGGCCGGAAACACTGAAGCTTTCTTT
J gene: TRBJ2-5; D gene: TRBD2; clone size: few; V gene: TRBV12-3/TRBV12-4; CDR3 protein: CASSSTGVAGGRETQYF; CDR3 DNA: TGTGCCAGCAGTTCGACCGGGGTAGCGGGGGGCCGAGAGACCCAGTACTTC
J gene: TRBJ1-1; D gene: TRBD1; clone size: .; V gene: TRBV10-3; CDR3 protein: CAIRSGTENTEAFF; CDR3 DNA: TGTGCCATCAGAAGTGGGACAGAGAACACTGAAGCTTTCTTT
J gene: TRBJ2-1; D gene: TRBD1; clone size: .; V gene: TRBV27; CDR3 protein: CASSFSGTGYNEQFF; CDR3 DNA: TGTGCCAGCAGTTTCTCCGGGACAGGTTACAATGAGCAGTTCTTC
J gene: TRBJ1-3; D gene: .; clone size: .; V gene: TRBV11-2; CDR3 protein: CASSLDDTIYF; CDR3 DNA: TGTGCCAGCAGCTTAGACGACACCATATATTTT
J gene: TRBJ2-7; D gene: .; clone size: .; V gene: TRBV20-1; CDR3 protein: CSARGWGGPHPYEQYF; CDR3 DNA: TGCAGTGCTAGAGGTTGGGGGGGGCCCCACCCCTACGAGCAGTACTTC
J gene: TRBJ2-5; D gene: TRBD2; clone size: .; V gene: TRBV7-2; CDR3 protein: CASSLGMSGGGQETQYF; CDR3 DNA: TGTGCCAGCAGCTTAGGCATGAGCGGGGGGGGCCAAGAGACCCAGTACTTC
J gene: TRBJ2-1; D gene: TRBD2; clone size: .; V gene: TRBV20-1; CDR3 protein: CSLEGRAVLSEQFF; CDR3 DNA: TGCAGTCTTGAAGGGAGGGCCGTTCTCAGTGAGCAGTTCTTC
J gene: TRBJ1-3; D gene: .; clone size: .; V gene: TRBV4-3; CDR3 protein: CASSQGGWAGNTIYF; CDR3 DNA: TGCGCCAGCAGCCAAGGTGGCTGGGCGGGAAACACCATATATTTT
J gene: TRBJ2-1; D gene: .; clone size: once; V gene: TRBV6-1; CDR3 protein: CASTFHNEQFF; CDR3 DNA: TGTGCCAGCACTTTCCACAATGAGCAGTTCTTC
J gene: TRBJ2-1; D gene: TRBD1; clone size: .; V gene: TRBV27; CDR3 protein: CASSLSIGTGGENEQFF; CDR3 DNA: TGTGCCAGCAGTTTATCGATTGGGACAGGGGGCGAGAATGAGCAGTTCTTC
J gene: TRBJ2-5; D gene: TRBD2; clone size: few; V gene: TRBV7-2; CDR3 protein: CASRFRAGVQETQYF; CDR3 DNA: TGTGCCAGCAGATTCAGAGCGGGAGTCCAAGAGACCCAGTACTTC
J gene: TRBJ2-1; D gene: TRBD1; clone size: .; V gene: TRBV5-6; CDR3 protein: CASSLGDRVDEQFF; CDR3 DNA: TGTGCCAGCAGCTTGGGGGACAGGGTGGATGAGCAGTTCTTC
J gene: TRBJ2-5; D gene: .; clone size: .; V gene: TRBV7-9; CDR3 protein: CASSLIGGHKETQYF; CDR3 DNA: TGTGCCAGCAGCCTCATCGGCGGACACAAAGAGACCCAGTACTTC
J gene: TRBJ2-5; D gene: .; clone size: few; V gene: TRBV10-3; CDR3 protein: CAISEGGTQETQYF; CDR3 DNA: TGTGCCATCAGCGAGGGGGGGACCCAAGAGACCCAGTACTTC
J gene: TRBJ1-4; D gene: .; clone size: .; V gene: TRBV19; CDR3 protein: CASTPDWEKLFF; CDR3 DNA: TGTGCCAGTACTCCCGACTGGGAAAAACTGTTTTTT
J gene: TRBJ2-1; D gene: .; clone size: few; V gene: TRBV2; CDR3 protein: CASSEGDEQFF; CDR3 DNA: TGTGCCAGCAGTGAAGGGGATGAGCAGTTCTTC
J gene: TRBJ1-1; D gene: .; clone size: few; V gene: TRBV12-3/TRBV12-4; CDR3 protein: CASVLKGYTEAFF; CDR3 DNA: TGTGCCAGCGTTTTGAAAGGGTACACTGAAGCTTTCTTT
J gene: TRBJ2-7; D gene: .; clone size: .; V gene: TRBV5-1; CDR3 protein: CASSFFGEEQYF; CDR3 DNA: TGCGCCAGCAGCTTTTTCGGAGAGGAGCAGTACTTC
J gene: TRBJ1-4; D gene: TRBD1; clone size: .; V gene: TRBV20-1; CDR3 protein: CSAPQGTNEKLFF; CDR3 DNA: TGCAGTGCTCCACAGGGGACTAATGAAAAACTGTTTTTT
J gene: TRBJ2-3; D gene: .; clone size: few; V gene: TRBV7-4; CDR3 protein: CASSSSPQTSSTDTQYF; CDR3 DNA: TGTGCCAGCAGCTCGTCGCCCCAGACTTCCAGCACAGATACGCAGTATTTT
J gene: TRBJ2-7; D gene: .; clone size: .; V gene: TRBV12-3/TRBV12-4; CDR3 protein: CASSFRESSYEQYF; CDR3 DNA: TGTGCCAGCAGTTTCAGGGAAAGCTCCTACGAGCAGTACTTC
J gene: TRBJ2-2; D gene: TRBD1; clone size: .; V gene: TRBV29-1; CDR3 protein: CSVGTVNTGELFF; CDR3 DNA: TGCAGCGTCGGGACAGTCAACACCGGGGAGCTGTTTTTT
J gene: TRBJ2-7; D gene: .; clone size: .; V gene: TRBV11-2; CDR3 protein: CASSSSGAAYEQYF; CDR3 DNA: TGTGCCAGCAGCTCCTCAGGGGCGGCCTACGAGCAGTACTTC
J gene: TRBJ2-1; D gene: .; clone size: .; V gene: TRBV6-6; CDR3 protein: CASSYSFPGRGNEQFF; CDR3 DNA: TGTGCCAGCAGTTACTCGTTCCCCGGCAGGGGAAATGAGCAGTTCTTC
J gene: TRBJ2-3; D gene: .; clone size: .; V gene: TRBV15; CDR3 protein: CATRGPLRPDTQYF; CDR3 DNA: TGTGCCACCCGTGGACCCCTTCGCCCAGATACGCAGTATTTT